The text below deals with one T cell receptor beta chain. Its antigen target is currently unknown. No quality values exist for individual bases; no much larger clone is one base distant. The CDR3 regions of human TCRbeta chains were analyzed by immunosequencing. Processing in the source paper ran as follows. Repertoire TCRs were checked for matches against a reference library of SARS-CoV-2-specific TCRs that had been generated using the MIRA antigen-specificity platform. Breadth was defined as the fraction of unique TCRs that were SARS-CoV-2-associated. Depth was defined as the fraction of total T cells that were SARS-CoV-2-associated. Each spike-specific TCR was assigned to its reactive spike region and to a CD4 or CD8 class using the MIRA data. Log10-transformed breadth and depth values were compared by one-way ANOVA with Sidak's multiple comparisons tests. In its TCRdb copy, this immuneACCESS table keeps in-frame sequences only and misses some clones. Where compared with another copy, unresolved V genes explain less than half of these, and the others have no known cause. V, J and clone size reflect that table, while D and trimming were determined from the DNA. This sample has around 100,000 clones in its table, and 70% to 90% of those were observed once. The ten largest clones add up to more than 3.5% of the sample.

This record belongs to a study of T cell responses to AZD1222 COVID-19 vaccine (dated by TCRdb to the early 2020s). With respect to the entire study: A total of roughly 240 trial participants underwent TCR sequencing, of whom around 200 received two doses of AZD1222 and about 25 received two doses of the MenACWY control vaccine. Trial participants were enrolled by age into subgroups of 18-55, 56-69 and 70-plus years, and around 150, 28 and 57 TCR-sequenced participants, respectively, were included in these subgroups.

Overall study outcomes, separate from this receptor: Conclusions about previously exposed vaccinees are limited because only 5 or 6 AZD1222 recipients were SARS-CoV-2 seropositive at baseline. Because no day 14 peak-response samples were available, the repertoires could be characterized only after the peak T cell response. Reportedly, close to half of the unique spike-specific TCRs recognized epitopes lying outside the regions that are mutated in the B.1.351 and B.1.1.7 variants. After two AZD1222 doses, both the breadth and the depth of spike-specific TCRs were significantly higher than at day 0 and than in MenACWY recipients. Vaccine-associated CD4 TCRs spanned the whole spike protein, with dominant responses in regions 160-218 and 743-854. Most participants were white British and females outnumbered males, and the authors suggested that clonal diversity may have been underestimated. In the small 56-69-year group, the increase in depth fell short of significance, most likely because of low power.

The time point label of this sample denotes: baseline before first vaccination. In light of the paper, this sample's treatment or condition label describes: meningococcal conjugate vaccine given as trial control. Samples from vaccinated people were obtained from the UK trials COV001 and COV002, which included a single-blind randomized controlled phase 2/3 trial of AZD1222 (ChAdOx1 nCoV-19) in healthy adults. For TCRbeta chain sequencing, PBMC samples were collected from trial participants at day 0 and at day 28 after the second dose. The junction carries 0 bases between V and J, which are trimmed by 0 bases and 0 bases respectively. Taken from cysteine to phenylalanine, the CDR3 has 12 residues. Just the 36-base CDR3 DNA is kept, in frame starting at base 1. CDR1 and CDR2, looked up from the germline V gene, are SGHRS and YFSETQ.

Rearrangement joined TRBV5-1 to TRBJ1-1, with no confident D gene call. The specimen was peripheral blood, collected on day 0 of MenACWY control vaccination. This clonotype was obtained from an adult in good health. The DNA sequence reads TGCGCCAGCAGCTTGGTGAACACTGAAGCTTTCTTT. This yields the protein CASSLVNTEAFF.